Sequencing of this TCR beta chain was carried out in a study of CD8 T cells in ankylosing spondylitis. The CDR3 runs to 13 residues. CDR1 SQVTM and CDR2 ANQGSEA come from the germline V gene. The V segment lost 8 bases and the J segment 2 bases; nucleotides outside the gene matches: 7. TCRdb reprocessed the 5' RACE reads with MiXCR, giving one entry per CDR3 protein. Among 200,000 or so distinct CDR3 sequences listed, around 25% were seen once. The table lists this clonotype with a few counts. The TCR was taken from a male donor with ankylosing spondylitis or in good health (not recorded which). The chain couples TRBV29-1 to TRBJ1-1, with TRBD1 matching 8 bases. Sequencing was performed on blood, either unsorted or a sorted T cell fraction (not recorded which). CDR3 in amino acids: CSSRTGYNTEAFF. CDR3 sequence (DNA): TGCAGCTCCCGGACAGGGTATAACACTGAAGCTTTCTTT. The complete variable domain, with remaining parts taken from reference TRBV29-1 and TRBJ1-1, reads SAVISQKPSRDICQRGTSLTIQCQVDSQVTMMFWYRQQPGQSLTLIATANQGSEATYESGFVIDKFPISRPNLTFSTLTVSNMSPEDSSIYLCSSRTGYNTEAFFGQGTRLTVV.